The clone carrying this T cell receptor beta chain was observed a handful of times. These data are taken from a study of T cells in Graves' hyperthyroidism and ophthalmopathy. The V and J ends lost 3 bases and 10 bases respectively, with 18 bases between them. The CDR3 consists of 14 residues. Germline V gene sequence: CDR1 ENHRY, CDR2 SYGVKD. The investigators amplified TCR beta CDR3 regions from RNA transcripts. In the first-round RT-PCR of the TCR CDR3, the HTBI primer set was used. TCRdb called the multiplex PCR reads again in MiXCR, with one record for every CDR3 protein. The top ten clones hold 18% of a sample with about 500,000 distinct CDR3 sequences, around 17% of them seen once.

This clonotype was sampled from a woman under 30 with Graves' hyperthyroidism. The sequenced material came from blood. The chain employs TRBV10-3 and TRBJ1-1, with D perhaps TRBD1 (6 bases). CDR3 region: CAISDVTGLTGAFF. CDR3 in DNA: TGTGCCATCAGTGATGTGACAGGCCTGACGGGAGCTTTCTTT.